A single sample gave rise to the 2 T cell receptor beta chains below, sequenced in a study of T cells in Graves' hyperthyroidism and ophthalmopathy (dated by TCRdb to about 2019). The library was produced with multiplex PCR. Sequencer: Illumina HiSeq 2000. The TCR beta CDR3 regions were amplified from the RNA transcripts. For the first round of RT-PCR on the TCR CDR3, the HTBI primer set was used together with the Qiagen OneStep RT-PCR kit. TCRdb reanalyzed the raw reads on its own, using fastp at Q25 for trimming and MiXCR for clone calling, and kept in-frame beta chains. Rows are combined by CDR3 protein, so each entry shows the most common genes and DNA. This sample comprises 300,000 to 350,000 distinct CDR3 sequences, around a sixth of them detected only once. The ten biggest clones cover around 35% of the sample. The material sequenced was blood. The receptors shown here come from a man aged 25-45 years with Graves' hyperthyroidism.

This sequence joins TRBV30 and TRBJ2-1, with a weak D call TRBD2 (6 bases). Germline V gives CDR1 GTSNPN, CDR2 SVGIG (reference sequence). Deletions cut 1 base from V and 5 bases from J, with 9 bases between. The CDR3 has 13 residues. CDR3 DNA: TGTGCCTGGAGTGAGGGACTGAACAATGAGCAGTTCTTC. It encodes CAWSEGLNNEQFF.

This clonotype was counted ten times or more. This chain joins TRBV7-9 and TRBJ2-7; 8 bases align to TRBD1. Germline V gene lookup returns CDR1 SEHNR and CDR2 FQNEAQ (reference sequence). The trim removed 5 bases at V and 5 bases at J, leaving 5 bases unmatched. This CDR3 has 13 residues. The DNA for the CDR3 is TGTGCCAGCAGCAAATACAGGGGGGACGAGCAGTACTTC. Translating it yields CASSKYRGDEQYF. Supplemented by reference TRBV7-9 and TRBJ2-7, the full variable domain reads DTGVSQNPRHKITKRGQNVTFRCDPISEHNRLYWYRQTLGQGPEFLTYFQNEAQLEKSRLLSDRFSAERPKGSFSTLEIQRTEQGDSAMYLCASSKYRGDEQYFGPGTRLTVT.